Below, one T cell receptor (beta chain) is given with its context. The germline gives CDR1 ENHRY, CDR2 SYGVKD. V lost 7 bases and J lost 2; bases outside the gene matches: 5. The CDR3 length is 15 residues. This specimen belongs to a study of blood T cell repertoires in COVID-19. As for the study in general: Italy, Spain and the United States were the sources of the convalescent and acute COVID-19 samples. T cells, B-cell-depleted T cells, or PBMCs provided the cDNA or gDNA that served as material.

Original handling: Amplification from reference gene primers served as the basis for estimated nucleated cell counts. Method: immunoSEQ multiplex PCR; TCRdb's copy keeps in-frame clones and lacks some. The DNA gave D and trimming, while V, J and clone size come from that table. The sample contains about 190,000 clones, 90% of which appear only once. The sample taken for sequencing was peripheral blood. The TCR was taken from a man aged 50-59 years with acute or convalescent COVID-19. J is TRBJ2-5 and V is TRBV10-3; 12 bases are a match to TRBD2. The DNA for the CDR3 is TGTGCCATCAAAGGGACTAGCGGGCCTCAAGAGACCCAGTACTTC. Its protein is CAIKGTSGPQETQYF.